This entry lists 9 T cell receptor beta chains sequenced from one sample in a study of T cells in Graves' hyperthyroidism and ophthalmopathy (dated by TCRdb to between 2018 and 2020). Library generation was performed with multiplex PCR. Sequenced on an Illumina HiSeq 2000. TCR beta CDR3 regions were amplified from RNA transcripts. A first-round RT-PCR of the TCR CDR3 used the HTBI primer set with the Qiagen OneStep RT-PCR kit. TCRdb reprocessed the public reads (quality trimming at Q25 with fastp, clone calling with MiXCR) and kept in-frame beta chains. Every CDR3 protein is listed once, alongside the most common genes and DNA of its rows. The sample has about 540,000 distinct CDR3 sequences on record, more than 45% of them singletons. The top ten clonotypes cover 8.2% of the sample. Sequenced: peripheral blood or thyroid tissue (not recorded which). The receptors shown here come from a woman younger than 35 with Graves' hyperthyroidism. Donor details come from another sample of the same person, matched by shared clones.

This clonotype was seen more than once but under ten times. V gene TRBV2 combines with J gene TRBJ2-7; unclear D gene. TRBJ2-1 explains the end of the DNA better; the J call may be wrong. The CDR3 consists of 14 residues. Germline CDR1 reads SNHLY; CDR2 reads FYNNEI. CDR3 residues: CASRESAGLNEQFF. CDR3 nucleotide sequence: TGTGCCAGCAGGGAGAGTGCTGGCCTCAATGAGCAGTTCTTC.

The chain employs TRBV6-5 and TRBJ1-3, with D maybe TRBD1 (5 bases). This CDR3 spans 11 amino acids. Trimming left V 11 bases short and J 0 bases short, with 5 bases between. In germline, CDR1 is MNHEY, CDR2 SVGAGI. CDR3 nucleotide sequence: TGTGCCGGGACCTCTGGAAACACCATATATTTT. It specifies CAGTSGNTIYF.

The gene calls are TRBV11-2 and TRBJ2-5; the match to TRBD2 covers 8 bases. This CDR3 has 14 amino acids. Looked up from germline, CDR1 is SGHAT and CDR2 is FQNNGV. The V gene end was trimmed by 8 bases and the J gene end by 7 bases; junction bases not matched to a gene: 12. The CDR3 DNA reads as TGTGCCAGCGTTAAAGACGGGAGGGCCGTGACCCAGTACTTC. As protein: CASVKDGRAVTQYF.

The chain links TRBV9 to TRBJ1-2; D ambiguous. V gave up 6 bases and J gave up 0 bases, with 9 bases separating them. The CDR3 runs 13 residues. From germline, CDR1 is SGDLS and CDR2 YYNGEE. CDR3 amino acids: CASTRHSNYGYTF. CDR3 coding DNA: TGTGCCAGCACCAGACATTCTAACTATGGCTACACCTTC.

The V gene is TRBV6-2 or TRBV6-3, the J gene TRBJ1-4, with D hard to call. CDR1 is MNHEY and CDR2 is SVGEGT in the germline V gene. The CDR3 runs 14 residues. V dropped 0 bases and J dropped 8 bases, with 10 bases sitting between them. The CDR3 region is CASSYSPAEEKLFF. CDR3 nucleotide sequence: TGTGCCAGCAGTTACTCGCCTGCGGAGGAAAAACTGTTTTTT.

At least ten counts were recorded for this clonotype. The rearrangement uses TRBV10-3 and TRBJ1-2; D may be TRBD1 (6 bases). Germline CDR1 and CDR2: ENHRY and SYGVKD. The V gene lost 4 bases and the J gene lost 6 bases, with 21 bases spanning the gap. This CDR3 is built from 16 residues. The CDR3 loop is CAISGGPNYLQDGYTF. The CDR3 nucleotides read TGTGCCATCAGTGGGGGGCCGAATTACCTGCAAGATGGCTACACCTTC.

This clonotype has just a few counts. The chain carries TRBV9 and TRBJ1-4; possibly TRBD1 for D (6 bases). This CDR3 is built from 14 residues. V gave up 5 bases and J gave up 6 bases, with 14 bases separating them. Germline V CDR1 and CDR2: SGDLS, YYNGEE. CDR3 in DNA: TGTGCCAGCAGTACCAAGGACAGTTATGAAAAACTGTTTTTT. It is translated as CASSTKDSYEKLFF. The entire variable domain, with the rest obtained from reference TRBV9 and TRBJ1-4, is as follows: DSGVTQTPKHLITATGQRVTLRCSPRSGDLSVYWYQQSLDQGLQFLIQYYNGEERAKGNILERFSAQQFPDLHSELNLSSLELGDSALYFCASSTKDSYEKLFFGSGTQLSVL.

This clonotype was seen repeatedly, ten times or more. The V gene is TRBV24-1, the J gene TRBJ1-2; possibly TRBD1 for D (5 bases). The length of the CDR3 is 15 residues. The germline CDR1 and CDR2 sequences are KGHDR and SFDVKD. V dropped 3 bases and J dropped 4 bases, with 14 bases sitting between them. The CDR3 spells CATSDPIQGIYGYTF. The DNA of the CDR3 is TGTGCCACCAGTGATCCAATTCAGGGTATCTATGGCTACACCTTC.

Comment on this clonotype: A single base separates this from a much larger clone, so it may be a read error. V is TRBV24-1 and J is TRBJ1-2; tentatively, D is TRBD1 (5 bases). The CDR3 extends over 15 amino acids. Germline V gene sequence: CDR1 KGHDR, CDR2 SFDVKD. The CDR3 DNA sequence: TGTGCCATCAGTGAGGCGCCGGGACCCCAATTCGGCTTCACCTTC. It is translated as CAISEAPGPQFGFTF.